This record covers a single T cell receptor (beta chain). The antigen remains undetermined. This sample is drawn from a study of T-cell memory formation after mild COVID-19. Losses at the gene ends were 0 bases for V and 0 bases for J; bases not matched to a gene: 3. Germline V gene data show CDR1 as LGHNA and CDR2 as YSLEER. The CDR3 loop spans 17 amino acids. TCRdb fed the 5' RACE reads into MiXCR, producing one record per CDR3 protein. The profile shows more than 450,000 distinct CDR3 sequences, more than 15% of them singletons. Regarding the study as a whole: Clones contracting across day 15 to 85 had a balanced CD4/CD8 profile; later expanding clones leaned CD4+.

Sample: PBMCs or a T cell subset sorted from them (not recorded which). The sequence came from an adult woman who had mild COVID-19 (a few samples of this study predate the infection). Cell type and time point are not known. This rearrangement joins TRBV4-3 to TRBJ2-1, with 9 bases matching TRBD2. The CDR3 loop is CASSQEGREGSYNEQFF. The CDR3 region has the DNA TGCGCCAGCAGCCAAGAAGGGCGGGAGGGCTCCTACAATGAGCAGTTCTTC.